A single sample gave rise to the 26 T cell receptor beta chains below, sequenced in a study of blood T cell repertoires in COVID-19. Some clones are missing from TCRdb's copy, which holds only in-frame ones; the method was immunoSEQ multiplex PCR. The table has about 39,000 clones, about four fifths seen once. Material: peripheral blood. These receptors came from a man aged 65 to 85 with acute or convalescent COVID-19.

This chain uses TRBV18 with TRBJ2-5; 8 positions agree with TRBD2. This CDR3 spans 15 amino acids. From germline, CDR1 is KGHSH and CDR2 LQKENI. With 1 base clipped from V and 1 base from J, the junction kept 2 bases outside the gene matches. The CDR3 reads CASSPRTSGQETQYF. In DNA, the CDR3 is TGTGCCAGCTCACCACGCACTAGCGGCCAAGAGACCCAGTACTTC.

V and J are TRBV19 and TRBJ1-4; 10 positions match TRBD1. Germline V CDR1 and CDR2: LNHDA, SQIVND (reference sequence). The trim removed 5 bases at V and 5 bases at J, leaving 2 bases unmatched. The CDR3 covers 14 residues. CDR3 residues: CASSRGQGNEKLFF. For the CDR3, the DNA is TGTGCCAGTAGTCGGGGACAGGGGAATGAAAAACTGTTTTTT.

V gene TRBV5-5 combines with J gene TRBJ1-5, with 7 bases matching TRBD1. From germline, CDR1 is SGHKS and CDR2 YYEKEE (reference sequence). This CDR3 has 15 residues. J was trimmed by 4 bases and V by 0 bases; bases with no gene match: 4. The CDR3 sequence is CASSLAGTENQPQHF. CDR3 bases: TGTGCCAGCAGCTTGGCCGGGACAGAGAATCAGCCCCAGCATTTT.

V usage is TRBV2 and J usage is TRBJ2-2; the D gene is possibly TRBD2 (5 bases). This CDR3 spans 11 amino acids. Germline V gene lookup returns CDR1 SNHLY and CDR2 FYNNEI. Trimming shortened V by 4 bases and J by 8 bases, and 5 bases separated the two germline ends. The CDR3 DNA reads TGTGCCAGCAGTGGCGGGGGGGAGCTGTTTTTT. Its protein is CASSGGGELFF.

The chain uses TRBV3-1 (or the pseudogene TRBV3-2) and TRBJ2-1; 11 bases match TRBD2. CDR3 length: 14 amino acids. V shed 6 bases, J shed 7 bases, and the junction held 5 bases outside the gene matches. Per the germline V gene, CDR1 is LGHDT and CDR2 is YNNKEL (reference sequence). The DNA for the CDR3 is TGTGCCAGCAGTCGGGGACTAGCGGCAAATGAGCAGTTCTTC. The encoded protein is CASSRGLAANEQFF.

This clone was detected once. This sequence joins TRBV6-5 and TRBJ2-7; possible D gene TRBD2, 5 bases. CDR1 is MNHEY and CDR2 is SVGAGI in the germline V gene. This CDR3 has 12 residues. V was clipped by 5 bases and J by 4 bases, with 9 bases between them. CDR3 nucleotides: TGTGCCAGCAGTCCTCCGGGATACGAGCAGTACTTC. Encoded protein: CASSPPGYEQYF.

The genes are TRBV5-1 and TRBJ2-7; TRBD2 aligns across 7 bases. The CDR3 is made up of 13 amino acids. J gave up 5 bases and V 0 bases, and 2 bases lay outside the gene matches. Germline V gives CDR1 SGHRS, CDR2 YFSETQ. The CDR3 DNA follows: TGCGCCAGCAGCTTGGTCGGGAGGAACGAGCAGTACTTC. It encodes CASSLVGRNEQYF.

In this sample, this clone turned up once. The chain couples TRBV14 to TRBJ1-3, with unresolved D. CDR3 length: 16 amino acids. Trimming left V 0 bases short and J 0 bases short, with 9 bases between. Per germline, CDR1 SGHDN and CDR2 FVKESK. The CDR3 DNA reads as TGTGCCAGCAGCCAAGATTGGCAGGTCTCTGGAAACACCATATATTTT. Translation gives CASSQDWQVSGNTIYF.

The chain uses TRBV5-1 and TRBJ2-7; a weak D match, TRBD1 (6 bases). The V end was cut by 3 bases, the J end by 4 bases, with 11 bases between. Per germline, CDR1 SGHRS and CDR2 YFSETQ. The CDR3 is 13 amino acids. CDR3 nucleotides: TGCGCCAGCAGCTCTGGACAGTCTTACGAGCAGTACTTC. Translating gives CASSSGQSYEQYF.

The V and J genes are TRBV12-5 and TRBJ2-6; D is undetermined. This CDR3 has 16 residues. Germline loops: CDR1 LGHNT, CDR2 FRNRAP. V shed 5 bases and J shed 2 bases, with 13 bases lying between them. The CDR3 spells CASGLLGGTGANVLTF. Here the CDR3 DNA reads TGTGCTAGTGGTCTCCTCGGCGGCACTGGGGCCAACGTCCTGACTTTC.

CDR3 DNA sequence: TGTGCCAGCAGCCCCCAAGGGGCAGGGTTACGGTATGGCTACACCTTC. It encodes CASSPQGAGLRYGYTF. J is TRBJ1-2 and V is TRBV7-3; D perhaps matches TRBD1 (5 bases). V was trimmed by 5 bases and J by 5 bases, leaving 21 bases between them. Germline lookup yields CDR1 SGHTA and CDR2 FQGTGA. This CDR3 spans 16 amino acids.

The chain employs TRBV18 and TRBJ2-2, with D possibly matching TRBD2 (5 bases). The germline CDR1 and CDR2 sequences are KGHSH and LQKENI. This CDR3 contains 17 residues. The germline V and J ends were trimmed by 3 bases and 6 bases, with 20 bases remaining between them. The CDR3 sequence: CASSPALAGSIAGELFF. CDR3 sequence (DNA): TGTGCCAGCTCACCGGCCCTCGCGGGCTCAATCGCCGGGGAGCTGTTTTTT.

The J gene is TRBJ2-1, the V gene TRBV29-1; 11 positions agree with TRBD2. Germline V lookup: CDR1 SQVTM, CDR2 ANQGSEA. The CDR3 loop spans 14 amino acids. V dropped 5 bases and J dropped 7; count of bases not matched to a gene: 7. The CDR3 loop is CSVSGLAGRNEQFF. The CDR3 region has the DNA TGCAGCGTTAGCGGACTAGCGGGCCGAAATGAGCAGTTCTTC.

The V and J genes are TRBV21-1 and TRBJ1-5; the table's D call of TRBD1 was not tested on the DNA. TRBV21-1 is a documented pseudogene. The CDR3 contains 16 residues. The CDR3 DNA follows: TGTGCCAGCAGCAAACGGGGACACTTTAGCAATCAGCCCCAGCATTTT. It yields the protein CASSKRGHFSNQPQHF.

V and J are TRBV6-2 or TRBV6-3 and TRBJ1-1; tentative D call: TRBD1 (5 bases). The CDR3 runs to 14 residues. Trimming removed 3 bases at V and 1 base at J, with 9 bases between. CDR1 is MNHEY, CDR2 SVGEGT, per germline. The DNA for the CDR3 is TGTGCCAGCAGTTATCTAGACAGGAACACTGAAGCTTTCTTT. Encoded protein: CASSYLDRNTEAFF.

The gene calls are TRBV19 and TRBJ1-6; perhaps TRBD1 as D (5 bases). Trimming pared 7 bases from V and 5 bases from J, leaving 15 bases between. The germline CDR1 and CDR2 sequences are LNHDA and SQIVND (reference sequence). The CDR3 sequence is 15 residues long. The DNA of the CDR3 is TGTGCCAGTATACAAGGGGCCAACAATAATTCACCCCTCCACTTT. Translated: CASIQGANNNSPLHF.

The chain uses TRBV6-6 and TRBJ1-1; D unresolved. The germline V gene has CDR1 MNHNY and CDR2 SVGAGI (reference sequence). The CDR3 is 13 amino acids. The germline V and J ends were trimmed by 6 bases and 0 bases, with 8 bases remaining between them. CDR3 nucleotide sequence: TGTGCCAGCAGACCCCAGGTGAACACTGAAGCTTTCTTT. Encoded protein: CASRPQVNTEAFF.

This clone was recorded once. The chain has TRBV7-3 and TRBJ2-3; 9 bases match TRBD2. The J segment lost 3 bases and the V segment lost 3 bases, leaving 7 bases of the junction unmatched. The germline gives CDR1 SGHTA, CDR2 FQGTGA. The CDR3 consists of 16 residues. The CDR3 DNA reads as TGTGCCAGCAGCTTTGTCGGGACTAGCTCGACAGATACGCAGTATTTT. This codes for CASSFVGTSSTDTQYF. Filled out from reference TRBV7-3 and TRBJ2-3, the complete variable domain reads GAGVSQTPSNKVTEKGKYVELRCDPISGHTALYWYRQSLGQGPEFLIYFQGTGAADDSGLPNDRFFAVRPEGSVSTLKIQRTERGDSAVYLCASSFVGTSSTDTQYFGPGTRLTVL.

This clone was detected only a few times. The V gene is TRBV11-2, the J gene TRBJ1-1, with D possibly being TRBD1 (6 bases). Trimming cost V 1 base and J 4 bases, with 13 bases left between them. Per the germline V gene, CDR1 is SGHAT and CDR2 is FQNNGV. The CDR3 has 15 residues. CDR3 sequence (DNA): TGTGCCAGCAGCTTAGTGGGGGCCTTGAGCACTGAAGCTTTCTTT. Its protein product is CASSLVGALSTEAFF.

J is TRBJ2-7 and V is TRBV6-2 or TRBV6-3; 15 bases are shared with TRBD2. The V and J ends lost 5 bases and 4 bases, in that order; junction bases with no gene match: 6. CDR1 is MNHEY, CDR2 SVGEGT, per germline. This CDR3 comprises 16 residues. CDR3 bases: TGTGCCAGCAGTCAACGGACTAGCGGGAGGGGGTACGAGCAGTACTTC. Translating it yields CASSQRTSGRGYEQYF.

This chain connects TRBV12-3 or TRBV12-4 to TRBJ1-5, with TRBD1 as a possible D gene (5 bases). The V end was cut by 7 bases, the J end by 2 bases, with 9 bases between. The CDR3 sequence is 13 residues long. CDR3 coding DNA: TGTGCCAGCAAGGGGCAGGGCAATCAGCCCCAGCATTTT. Amino acids: CASKGQGNQPQHF.

A few counts support this clone. Distinct nucleotide sequences in the sample also encode this CDR3. CDR3 protein: CASELAGAYEQYF. The CDR3 DNA reads as TGTGCCAGCGAACTAGCGGGAGCGTACGAGCAGTACTTC. The J gene is TRBJ2-7, the V gene TRBV28; 11 nucleotides line up with TRBD2. CDR1 and CDR2 (germline): MDHEN, SYDVKM. Trimming removed 8 bases from V and 4 bases from J; junction bases left unmatched: 4. CDR3 length: 13 amino acids.

This clone was recorded once. The J gene is TRBJ1-5, the V gene TRBV2; 7 bases line up with TRBD1. The CDR3 has 14 residues. Germline V CDR1 and CDR2: SNHLY, FYNNEI. J lost 2 bases, V lost 7 bases, and 5 bases had no gene match. CDR3 coding DNA: TGTGCCAGCACCCCCGGACAGGGCAATCAGCCCCAGCATTTT. Residues: CASTPGQGNQPQHF.

The gene calls are TRBV29-1 and TRBJ2-5; TRBD2 is a possible D gene (6 bases). CDR3 length: 13 residues. Trimming took off 3 bases at V and 1 base at J, with 9 bases between the two ends. From germline, CDR1 is SQVTM and CDR2 ANQGSEA. The CDR3 sequence: CSVEAGLQETQYF. The CDR3 nucleotides read TGCAGCGTTGAGGCGGGACTCCAAGAGACCCAGTACTTC. Full variable domain (remainder filled in from reference TRBV29-1 and TRBJ2-5): SAVISQKPSRDICQRGTSLTIQCQVDSQVTMMFWYRQQPGQSLTLIATANQGSEATYESGFVIDKFPISRPNLTFSTLTVSNMSPEDSSIYLCSVEAGLQETQYFGPGTRLLVL.

The table lists this clone with a few counts. V is TRBV13 and J is TRBJ2-2, with 8 bases lining up with TRBD2. CDR1 and CDR2 from the germline V gene are PRHDT and FYEKMQ (reference sequence). This CDR3 has 16 residues. V lost 1 base and J lost 3; bases outside the gene matches: 4. CDR3: CASSLVVAGHTGELFF. For the CDR3, the DNA is TGTGCCAGCAGCTTAGTGGTAGCGGGACACACCGGGGAGCTGTTTTTT.

V is TRBV4-2 and J is TRBJ2-1, with D perhaps matching TRBD2 (7 bases). The CDR3 loop spans 15 amino acids. Germline lookup yields CDR1 LGHNA and CDR2 YNFKEQ. Trimming stripped 4 bases from V and 8 bases from J, with 18 bases between. CDR3 in amino acids: CASSPWTRGSDEQFF. Here the CDR3 DNA reads TGTGCCAGCAGCCCCTGGACTAGGGGGTCGGATGAGCAGTTCTTC.